The 15 T cell receptor beta chains reported below all come from one sample, sequenced in a study of blood T cell repertoires in COVID-19. The repertoire was sequenced with immunoSEQ multiplex PCR; TCRdb's copy has only in-frame clones and lacks some. The table lists about 410,000 clones, 90% of them singletons. Sequenced sample: PBMCs or T cells enriched from blood (not recorded which). The receptors shown here come from a man aged 18 to 29 who had recovered from COVID-19.

The V call is TRBV28, the J call TRBJ1-6; 9 bases line up with TRBD1. The CDR3 has 17 amino acids. Germline assignment: CDR1 MDHEN and CDR2 SYDVKM. The V segment lost 6 bases and the J segment 5 bases; nucleotides outside the gene matches: 11. In DNA, the CDR3 is TGTGCCAGCAGGAGGGCGGGACAGGGTTTTAATAATTCACCCCTCCACTTT. Protein sequence: CASRRAGQGFNNSPLHF.

This chain joins TRBV7-9 and TRBJ1-6; 7 bases are a match to TRBD1. V gave up 5 bases and J gave up 7 bases; unmatched junction bases: 20. Germline CDR1 SEHNR, CDR2 FQNEAQ (reference sequence). The CDR3 consists of 19 residues. CDR3 coding DNA: TGTGCCAGCAGCAATAGGGGGACAGCCCGAACGGGGAGGAATTCACCCCTCCACTTT. It is translated as CASSNRGTARTGRNSPLHF.

V is TRBV5-4 and J is TRBJ1-2, with 7 positions matching TRBD1. V lost 2 bases to trimming and J lost 7 bases; unmatched junction nucleotides: 5. The CDR3 totals 13 residues. The germline V gene encodes CDR1 SGHNT and CDR2 YYREEE (reference sequence). CDR3 DNA: TGTGCCAGCAGCTTAAAGGGGGCTGCTGGCTACACCTTC. The encoded protein is CASSLKGAAGYTF.

The V and J genes are TRBV9 and TRBJ1-2; the D is unclear. V was pared by 3 bases and J by 8 bases, with 14 bases between. Germline CDR1 SGDLS, CDR2 YYNGEE. CDR3 length: 13 amino acids. CDR3 DNA sequence: TGTGCCAGCAGCGCCCCGGGGTCCGGGGGCTACACCTTC. The encoded protein is CASSAPGSGGYTF.

This clone was detected once. This sequence joins TRBV9 and TRBJ1-3, with no clear D. The germline V gene has CDR1 SGDLS and CDR2 YYNGEE. V dropped 0 bases and J dropped 2 bases, with 9 bases sitting between them. The CDR3 is 15 amino acids. CDR3: CASSVAGRPGNTIYF. The CDR3 bases are TGTGCCAGCAGCGTAGCTGGGCGACCTGGAAACACCATATATTTT. The full variable domain, in which reference TRBV9 and TRBJ1-3 provide the parts outside the CDR3, is DSGVTQTPKHLITATGQRVTLRCSPRSGDLSVYWYQQSLDQGLQFLIQYYNGEERAKGNILERFSAQQFPDLHSELNLSSLELGDSALYFCASSVAGRPGNTIYFGEGSWLTVV.

The chain has TRBV4-1 and TRBJ1-2; 8 positions match TRBD1. Germline values: CDR1 MGHRA, CDR2 YSYEKL. After removal of 0 bases from V and 4 bases from J, the junction contained 7 bases not matched to a gene. This CDR3 comprises 16 residues. Here the CDR3 reads CASSQELTGETYGYTF. In DNA, the CDR3 is TGCGCCAGCAGCCAAGAATTGACAGGGGAGACCTATGGCTACACCTTC.

In DNA form, the CDR3 reads TGTGCCAGCAGCCCGTTTAGCGGGGGGTCAGATACGCAGTATTTT. As protein: CASSPFSGGSDTQYF. This rearrangement joins TRBV11-2 to TRBJ2-3; the match to TRBD2 covers 10 bases. The CDR3 is 15 amino acids. With V trimmed by 5 bases and J by 4 bases, 6 bases remained unmatched. The germline V gene has CDR1 SGHAT and CDR2 FQNNGV. Combining the CDR3 with reference TRBV11-2 and TRBJ2-3 gives the whole variable domain EAGVAQSPRYKIIEKRQSVAFWCNPISGHATLYWYQQILGQGPKLLIQFQNNGVVDDSQLPKDRFSAERLKGVDSTLKIQPAKLEDSAVYLCASSPFSGGSDTQYFGPGTRLTVL.

The chain has TRBV5-6 and TRBJ2-7; D is unresolved. V lost 4 bases, J lost 0 bases, and 11 bases lay in between. The germline CDR1 and CDR2 sequences are SGHDT and YYEEEE. The CDR3 spans 14 residues. DNA for the CDR3: TGTGCCAGCAGCGAAACCCCGAGCTCCTACGAGCAGTACTTC. Its translation: CASSETPSSYEQYF. Full variable domain (missing parts from reference TRBV5-6 and TRBJ2-7): DAGVTQSPTHLIKTRGQQVTLRCSPKSGHDTVSWYQQALGQGPQFIFQYYEEEERQRGNFPDRFSGHQFPNYSSELNVNALLLGDSALYLCASSETPSSYEQYFGPGTRLTVT.

V usage is TRBV11-3 and J usage is TRBJ2-2, with D maybe TRBD2 (6 bases). Germline assignment: CDR1 SGHNT and CDR2 YENEEA. The length of the CDR3 is 16 residues. Trimming removed 1 base from V and 2 bases from J, with 11 bases in between. For the CDR3, the DNA is TGTGCCAGCAGCTTAGTGGGCGGACTAAACACCGGGGAGCTGTTTTTT. Protein product: CASSLVGGLNTGELFF.

The genes are TRBV3-1 (or the pseudogene TRBV3-2) and TRBJ1-3; possible D gene TRBD1, 6 bases. The CDR3 is 14 amino acids. In germline, CDR1 is LGHDT, CDR2 YNNKEL (reference sequence). The V and J ends lost 6 bases and 5 bases respectively, with 14 bases between them. CDR3: CASSLRTDRNTIYF. Here the CDR3 DNA reads TGTGCCAGCAGTCTTCGGACAGATAGAAACACCATATATTTT.

The rearrangement joins TRBV20-1 to TRBJ2-3, with TRBD2 matching over 9 bases. The CDR3 is made up of 16 amino acids. V shed 3 bases and J 3 bases; nucleotides not matched to a gene: 10. Germline V gives CDR1 DFQATT, CDR2 SNEGSKA (reference sequence). CDR3 coding DNA: TGCAGTGCTAGTCGACTAGCGGAGGAGGGGACAGATACGCAGTATTTT. Amino acid sequence: CSASRLAEEGTDTQYF.

The chain has TRBV19 and TRBJ1-4, with 8 bases aligning to TRBD1. This CDR3 comprises 15 residues. Germline V gene lookup returns CDR1 LNHDA and CDR2 SQIVND (reference sequence). Losses at the gene ends were 5 bases for V and 6 bases for J; bases not matched to a gene: 8. DNA for the CDR3: TGTGCCAGTAGTGGGACCGGGACAGGAGATGAAAAACTGTTTTTT. This gives the protein CASSGTGTGDEKLFF.

This clone showed up just once. The DNA of the CDR3 is TGTGCCAGCTCACCAACACAAGAGAACACTGAAGCTTTCTTT. Its translation: CASSPTQENTEAFF. The V and J genes are TRBV18 and TRBJ1-1, with D unresolved. Germline V gives CDR1 KGHSH, CDR2 LQKENI. The CDR3 is 14 amino acids. The V gene lost 2 bases and the J gene lost 1 base, with 8 bases spanning the gap.

The V gene is TRBV27, the J gene TRBJ1-6, with D perhaps matching TRBD1 (6 bases). The CDR3 has 18 residues. V was cut by 1 base and J by 7 bases, with 20 bases left in between. The germline CDR1 and CDR2 sequences are MNHEY and SMNVEV (reference sequence). The CDR3: CASSLLRGGFGNNSPLHF. The CDR3 DNA reads as TGTGCCAGCAGTTTATTAAGGGGGGGCTTCGGAAACAATTCACCCCTCCACTTT.

J is TRBJ2-7 and V is TRBV29-1; D possibly corresponds to TRBD1 (5 bases). Trimming removed 5 bases from V and 2 bases from J, with 13 bases in between. The CDR3 length is 13 residues. The V gene's germline CDR1 is SQVTM and CDR2 ANQGSEA. CDR3 in amino acids: CSVQSGPPYEQYF. In DNA form, the CDR3 reads TGCAGCGTTCAGTCAGGGCCCCCCTACGAGCAGTACTTC.